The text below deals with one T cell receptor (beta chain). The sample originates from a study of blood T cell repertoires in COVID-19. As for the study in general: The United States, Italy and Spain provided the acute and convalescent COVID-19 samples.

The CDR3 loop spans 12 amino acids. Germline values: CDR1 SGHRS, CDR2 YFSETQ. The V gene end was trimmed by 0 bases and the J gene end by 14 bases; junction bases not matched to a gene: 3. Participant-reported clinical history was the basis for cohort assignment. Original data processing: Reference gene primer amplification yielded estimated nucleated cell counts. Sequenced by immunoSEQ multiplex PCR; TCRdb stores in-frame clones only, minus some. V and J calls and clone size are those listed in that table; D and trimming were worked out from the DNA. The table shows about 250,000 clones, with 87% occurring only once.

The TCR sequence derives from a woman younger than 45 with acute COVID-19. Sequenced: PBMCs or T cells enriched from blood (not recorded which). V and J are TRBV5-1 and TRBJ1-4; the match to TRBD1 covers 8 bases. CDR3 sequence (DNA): TGCGCCAGCAGCTTGGTACAGGGGGTTCTGTTTTTT. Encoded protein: CASSLVQGVLFF.